The 8 T cell receptor beta chains given below trace back to one sample, sequenced in a study of early T cells in non-severe SARS-CoV-2 infection. TCRdb redid the calling of the 5' RACE reads with MiXCR, one entry per CDR3 protein. Counted here are about 48,000 distinct CDR3 sequences, under 7.5% occurring once; the ten biggest clones make up 6% to 8.5%. Sequenced material: whole blood, taken at baseline. The receptors here all came from an adult who was a healthcare worker with PCR-confirmed SARS-CoV-2 infection or an uninfected control (not recorded which).

This clonotype was seen ten or more times. V is TRBV2 and J is TRBJ2-2, with D uncertain. Trimming shortened V by 8 bases and J by 2 bases, and 9 bases separated the two germline ends. Germline-derived CDR1 and CDR2 are SNHLY and FYNNEI. The CDR3 extends over 13 amino acids. The CDR3 DNA reads as TGTGCCAGCGACCGAACTAACACCGGGGAGCTGTTTTTT. The encoded protein is CASDRTNTGELFF.

This clonotype was detected ten times or more. This chain joins TRBV3-1 and TRBJ2-7, with 13 nucleotides matching TRBD2. Trimming at V came to 4 bases and at J to 5 bases, leaving 2 bases not matched to a gene. Germline V gene data show CDR1 as LGHDT and CDR2 as YNNKEL (reference sequence). The CDR3 runs to 14 residues. Here the CDR3 DNA reads TGTGCCAGCAGCCCCGGGACTAGCGGGAACGAGCAGTACTTC. Protein sequence: CASSPGTSGNEQYF.

This chain joins TRBV20-1 and TRBJ2-7; D might be TRBD1 (5 bases). V was trimmed by 7 bases and J by 0 bases, leaving 10 bases between them. Germline V gene sequence: CDR1 DFQATT, CDR2 SNEGSKA (reference sequence). There are 12 residues in the CDR3. The CDR3: CSVMTDSYEQYF. CDR3 DNA: TGCAGTGTTATGACAGACTCCTACGAGCAGTACTTC.

This clonotype was detected a few times. The chain couples TRBV29-1 to TRBJ2-1; 8 nucleotides match TRBD1. The CDR3 sequence is 13 residues long. The germline gives CDR1 SQVTM, CDR2 ANQGSEA. Trimming took 5 bases from V and 9 from J; bases not matched to a gene: 9. The CDR3 sequence: CSVRQGNGGEQFF. DNA of the CDR3: TGCAGCGTTAGACAGGGGAACGGTGGTGAGCAGTTCTTC.

The chain uses TRBV6-1 and TRBJ1-6; D not certain. Germline V gene data show CDR1 as MNHNS and CDR2 as SASEGT. V was shortened by 10 bases and J by 10 bases, with 11 bases between the two germline ends. There are 11 residues in the CDR3. The chain's CDR3 is CATSSGSPLHF. The CDR3 DNA reads as TGTGCCACCTCCTCTGGGTCACCCCTCCACTTT.

On this clonotype: One end of the junction varies from germline; a read error may be responsible. The rearrangement links TRBV10-3 to TRBJ1-3, with 9 bases fitting TRBD1. From germline, CDR1 is ENHRY and CDR2 SYGVKD. The CDR3 has 14 residues. DNA of the CDR3: TGTGCCATCAGTACAGGGGGCTCTGAAAACACCATATATTTT. Its protein is CAISTGGSENTIYF.

This clonotype was seen repeatedly, ten times or more. V and J are TRBV6-2 or TRBV6-3 and TRBJ2-7, with TRBD2 identical over 12 bases. The length of the CDR3 is 16 residues. Germline trimming cut 4 bases from V and 5 bases from J; bases unmatched to any gene: 9. CDR1 is MNHEY, CDR2 SVGEGT, per germline. The CDR3 nucleotides are TGTGCCAGCAGTTCCCCAACTAGCGGGAGGCCCAACGAGCAGTACTTC. This encodes CASSSPTSGRPNEQYF.

This clonotype was detected only a few times. This rearrangement joins TRBV28 to TRBJ1-5, with no clear D. The CDR3 contains 15 residues. V dropped 5 bases and J dropped 5 bases, with 16 bases sitting between them. Germline V gives CDR1 MDHEN, CDR2 SYDVKM. CDR3 region: CASSTMGLDDQPQHF. CDR3 coding DNA: TGTGCCAGCAGTACCATGGGTCTCGATGATCAGCCCCAGCATTTT. Variable domain in full (rest from reference TRBV28 and TRBJ1-5): DVKVTQSSRYLVKRTGEKVFLECVQDMDHENMFWYRQDPGLGLRLIYFSYDVKMKEKGDIPEGYSVSREKKERFSLILESASTNQTSMYLCASSTMGLDDQPQHFGDGTRLSIL.